Here is one TCR beta chain with its context. Its target is not known. This entry comes from a study of shared clonotypes between healthy human individuals. Study results and limitations: Clonotype sharing across a few donors was observed for around 4.5% of naive CD4 clonotypes.

Clones were read by immunoSEQ multiplex PCR, and TCRdb kept only the in-frame ones, dropping some. Here the sample spans fewer than 850,000 clones, 90% being singletons. The sequence came from a man between 18 and 29 years old in good health. Some clones in this sample may be carry-over from other donors' samples. What was sequenced was memory CD8+ T cells from PBMCs. The subset was: CD45RO+ cells pooled with CCR7-negative TemRA cells.

CDR3 sequence: CASSVNRGLMKTQYF. The CDR3 region has the DNA TGTGCCAGCAGTGTCAACAGGGGGCTAATGAAGACCCAGTACTTC. The V gene is TRBV6-1, the J gene TRBJ2-5; TRBD1 aligns across 9 bases. This CDR3 spans 15 amino acids. The germline gives CDR1 MNHNS, CDR2 SASEGT. Trimming removed 4 bases from V and 6 bases from J; junction bases left unmatched: 9.